A single sample gave rise to the 30 T cell receptor beta chains below, sequenced in a study of T cells in Graves' hyperthyroidism and ophthalmopathy. Template material for amplifying TCR beta CDR3 regions consisted of RNA transcripts. HTBI primers were used for first-round RT-PCR of the TCR CDR3. Each CDR3 protein gets one entry after TCRdb re-called the multiplex PCR reads with MiXCR. The table has around 300,000 distinct CDR3 sequences, roughly 20% seen once; the top ten hold around 62%. Sequences were obtained from blood. These receptors all stem from a man aged 25-45 years with Graves' ophthalmopathy.

This clonotype turned up a few times. The V call is TRBV12-3 or TRBV12-4, the J call TRBJ1-3, with 7 bases aligning to TRBD1. J was trimmed by 0 bases and V by 6 bases; bases with no gene match: 8. CDR3 length: 16 amino acids. The DNA for the CDR3 is TGTGCCAGCAGCCTGACAGGGCTGAGCTCTGGAAACACCATATATTTT. It codes for CASSLTGLSSGNTIYF.

This clonotype was observed at least ten times. The rearrangement uses TRBV28 and TRBJ1-1; possible D gene TRBD1, 5 bases. This CDR3 contains 13 residues. Deletions cut 7 bases from V and 4 bases from J, with 13 bases between. Per the germline V gene, CDR1 is MDHEN and CDR2 is SYDVKM. Here the CDR3 reads CASTPPGGTEAFF. CDR3 coding DNA: TGTGCCAGCACCCCACCGGGGGGCACTGAAGCTTTCTTT.

J is TRBJ2-3 and V is TRBV7-3; 9 positions agree with TRBD2. J gave up 6 bases and V 5 bases, and 6 bases lay outside the gene matches. Per germline, CDR1 SGHTA and CDR2 FQGTGA. The CDR3 extends over 14 amino acids. CDR3 sequence reads: CASSPGTSLDTQYF. CDR3 DNA: TGTGCCAGCAGCCCAGGGACTAGCTTGGATACGCAGTATTTT. Drawing the rest from reference TRBV7-3 and TRBJ2-3, the complete variable domain is GAGVSQTPSNKVTEKGKYVELRCDPISGHTALYWYRQSLGQGPEFLIYFQGTGAADDSGLPNDRFFAVRPEGSVSTLKIQRTERGDSAVYLCASSPGTSLDTQYFGPGTRLTVL.

The V call is TRBV30, the J call TRBJ2-7; D unclear. Germline V lookup: CDR1 GTSNPN, CDR2 SVGIG (reference sequence). Deletions cut 2 bases from V and 7 bases from J, with 18 bases between. The CDR3 has 14 residues. CDR3 protein: CAWSPWASPREQYF. CDR3 sequence (DNA): TGTGCCTGGAGTCCTTGGGCCTCCCCCCGGGAGCAGTACTTC.

Details on this clonotype: One junction end disagrees with the germline gene, perhaps due to a read error. The rearrangement joins TRBV15 to TRBJ1-5, with unresolved D. Germline CDR1 is LNHNV and CDR2 is YYDKDF (reference sequence). CDR3 length equals 14 residues. The CDR3 sequence is CTTSRDRVNQPQHF. CDR3 DNA: TGTACCACCAGCAGAGATAGGGTTAATCAGCCCCAGCATTTT. The whole variable domain, remainder taken from reference TRBV15 and TRBJ1-5, is DAMVIQNPRYQVTQFGKPVTLSCSQTLNHNVMYWYQQKSSQAPKLLFHYYDKDFNNEADTPDNFQSRRPNTSFCFLDIRSPGLGDTAMYLCTTSRDRVNQPQHFGDGTRLSIL.

Turning to this clonotype: It may be a read error: a sequence one base away is much more abundant. The rearrangement uses TRBV18 and TRBJ1-6; perhaps TRBD1 as D (6 bases). This CDR3 spans 14 amino acids. Germline assignment: CDR1 KGHSH and CDR2 LQKENI. The CDR3 spells CTSSPGHYNSPLHF. The DNA for the CDR3 is TGTACCAGCTCTCCGGGACATTATAATTCACCCCTCCACTTT. Looking up the rest from reference TRBV18 and TRBJ1-6 gives the full variable domain: NAGVMQNPRHLVRRRGQEARLRCSPMKGHSHVYWYRQLPEEGLKFMVYLQKENIIDESGMPKERFSAEFPKEGPSILRIQQVVRGDSAAYFCTSSPGHYNSPLHFGNGTRLTVT.

This clonotype was observed a handful of times. Just one base apart from a much larger clone, this may be a read error. The genes are TRBV2 and TRBJ2-7; D is ambiguous. The CDR3 has 10 amino acids. Deletions cut 6 bases from V and 2 bases from J, with 2 bases between. Germline V gives CDR1 SNHLY, CDR2 FYNNEI. The DNA for the CDR3 is TGTGCCAGCAGGGCCTACGAGCAGTACTTC. Translating it yields CASRAYEQYF.

This clonotype has at least ten counts. V usage is TRBV2 and J usage is TRBJ1-3, with no clear D. This CDR3 is built from 13 residues. Trimming shortened V by 5 bases and J by 3 bases, and 8 bases separated the two germline ends. The germline CDR1 and CDR2 sequences are SNHLY and FYNNEI. Here the CDR3 reads CASSQTSGNTIYF. CDR3 coding DNA: TGTGCCAGCAGTCAGACAAGTGGAAACACCATATATTTT.

This clonotype appeared many times. CDR3 residues: CASSLIMGSTDTQYF. The DNA for the CDR3 is TGTGCCAGCAGCTTGATTATGGGTAGCACAGATACGCAGTATTTT. V and J are TRBV7-9 and TRBJ2-3; no definite D call. The ends were cut back, 3 bases at V and 0 bases at J, with 10 bases in the middle. The CDR3 has 15 residues. In germline, CDR1 is SEHNR, CDR2 FQNEAQ (reference sequence).

This rearrangement joins TRBV20-1 to TRBJ2-1; 7 bases align to TRBD2. The V segment lost 0 bases and the J segment 3 bases; nucleotides outside the gene matches: 11. Looked up from germline, CDR1 is DFQATT and CDR2 is SNEGSKA (reference sequence). The CDR3 spans 17 residues. In DNA, the CDR3 is TGCAGTGCTAGAGATCGAGTTGCTAGCGGAAACTACAATGAGCAGTTCTTC. Its translation: CSARDRVASGNYNEQFF.

The chain uses TRBV20-1 and TRBJ1-6; D is perhaps TRBD1 (6 bases). Germline CDR1 and CDR2: DFQATT and SNEGSKA (reference sequence). This CDR3 comprises 15 residues. V was clipped by 3 bases and J by 9 bases, with 18 bases between them. The CDR3 spells CSASAGAGEVSPLHF. CDR3 bases: TGCAGTGCTAGTGCGGGCGCAGGGGAGGTTTCACCCCTCCACTTT.

This clonotype was detected ten times or more. The chain joins TRBV11-3 to TRBJ2-1, with D uncertain. The V and J ends lost 3 bases and 9 bases respectively, with 6 bases between them. CDR3 length: 11 amino acids. The germline V gene encodes CDR1 SGHNT and CDR2 YENEEA. CDR3 region: CASSFSFEQFF. The CDR3 DNA sequence: TGTGCCAGCAGCTTCTCCTTTGAGCAGTTCTTC.

The chain joins TRBV14 to TRBJ1-3; 9 nucleotides align to TRBD1. The CDR3 is 17 amino acids. Germline V gene data show CDR1 as SGHDN and CDR2 as FVKESK. V shed 4 bases, J shed 0 bases, and the junction held 7 bases outside the gene matches. CDR3 sequence (DNA): TGTGCCAGCAGCCCATTTCAGGACAGGGGCTCTGGAAACACCATATATTTT. Protein: CASSPFQDRGSGNTIYF.

This clonotype was seen more than once but under ten times. V gene TRBV18 combines with J gene TRBJ2-2; D assignment may be TRBD1 or TRBD2 (5 bases each). CDR1 is KGHSH, CDR2 LQKENI, per germline. The V and J ends lost 6 bases and 0 bases respectively, with 11 bases between them. The CDR3 loop spans 15 amino acids. The CDR3 is CASSTGTSNTGELFF. The CDR3 DNA reads as TGTGCCAGCTCTACCGGGACGTCGAACACCGGGGAGCTGTTTTTT.

The chain couples TRBV6-5 to TRBJ1-1; D is unclear. The CDR3 is 13 amino acids. CDR1 and CDR2 from the germline V gene are MNHEY and SVGAGI. V dropped 2 bases and J dropped 8 bases, with 12 bases sitting between them. The CDR3 DNA reads TGTGCCAGCAGTTACGTAGGACGGGGAGAAGCTTTCTTT. This encodes CASSYVGRGEAFF.

This rearrangement joins TRBV12-3 or TRBV12-4 to TRBJ2-1; 7 bases are a match to TRBD2. The J segment lost 1 base and the V segment lost 5 bases, leaving 8 bases of the junction unmatched. The CDR3 consists of 16 residues. In DNA, the CDR3 is TGTGCCAGCAGTAAATCACCGGGAGGATCCTACAATGAGCAGTTCTTC. Protein sequence: CASSKSPGGSYNEQFF.

This clonotype came up a few times. The V gene is TRBV6-2 or TRBV6-3, the J gene TRBJ2-3, with unresolved D. Germline CDR1 is MNHEY and CDR2 is SVGEGT. V was shortened by 4 bases and J by 0 bases, with 8 bases between the two germline ends. The CDR3 extends over 14 amino acids. This CDR3 reads CASSLLTSTDTQYF. CDR3 in DNA: TGTGCCAGCAGTTTGTTAACTAGCACAGATACGCAGTATTTT.

This clonotype showed up just a few times. A read error may be the cause here, since a much bigger clone is one base away. The rearrangement links TRBV28 to TRBJ2-1; D might be TRBD1 (5 bases). The J call is in doubt because the DNA end fits TRBJ2-7 better. The germline CDR1 and CDR2 sequences are MDHEN and SYDVKM. The CDR3 length is 14 residues. The CDR3 sequence: CASSQNRPYNEQYF. The CDR3 bases are TGTGCCAGCAGCCAAAACAGGCCCTACAATGAGCAGTACTTC.

For this clonotype: This CDR3 fails to terminate in the conserved phenylalanine or tryptophan, so it likely reflects a read error. CDR3 sequence (DNA): TGCAGTGCCGAAAATAGGGCGGGACAGCCCCAGCATCTT. Its translation is CSAENRAGQPQHL. J is TRBJ1-5 and V is TRBV20-1; D gene ambiguous. V gave up 6 bases and J gave up 7 bases, with 16 bases separating them. Germline CDR1 is DFQATT and CDR2 is SNEGSKA (reference sequence). This CDR3 has 13 residues.

This clonotype turned up a few times. The chain is built from TRBV29-1 and TRBJ1-2, with no clear D. This CDR3 is built from 12 residues. The germline gives CDR1 SQVTM, CDR2 ANQGSEA. Trimming took off 0 bases at V and 8 bases at J, with 10 bases between the two ends. CDR3 DNA sequence: TGCAGCGTTGAAGATCCAGACCCGGGCTACACCTTC. Protein sequence: CSVEDPDPGYTF.

This clonotype was detected only a few times. This rearrangement joins TRBV30 to TRBJ2-7; unclear D gene. The CDR3 runs to 12 residues. Trimming removed 3 bases at V and 6 bases at J, with 12 bases between. Germline CDR1 is GTSNPN and CDR2 is SVGIG (reference sequence). The CDR3 protein is CAWSDLDAEQYF. The CDR3 DNA is TGTGCCTGGAGCGATTTAGACGCCGAGCAGTACTTC. The full variable domain, in which reference TRBV30 and TRBJ2-7 provide the parts outside the CDR3, is SQTIHQWPATLVQPVGSPLSLECTVEGTSNPNLYWYRQAAGRGLQLLFYSVGIGQISSEVPQNLSASRPQDRQFILSSKKLLLSDSGFYLCAWSDLDAEQYFGPGTRLTVT.

In its sample, this clonotype was seen a few times. The chain uses TRBV7-3 and TRBJ2-1; D may match TRBD1 or TRBD2 (7 bases each). This CDR3 spans 16 amino acids. The germline V gene encodes CDR1 SGHTA and CDR2 FQGTGA. V dropped 6 bases and J dropped 7 bases, with 22 bases sitting between them. CDR3 coding DNA: TGTGCCAGCAGGCCGAATACAGGGAGGGGGCTGAATGAGCAGTTCTTC. It encodes CASRPNTGRGLNEQFF.

This sequence joins TRBV12-3 or TRBV12-4 and TRBJ2-7; D may be TRBD1 (5 bases). CDR3 length: 14 amino acids. Trimming pared 5 bases from V and 3 bases from J, leaving 14 bases between. The CDR3 region has the DNA TGTGCCAGCAGTACCCTAGGAAGGGGCTACGAGCAGTACTTC. It yields the protein CASSTLGRGYEQYF.

This clonotype turned up a few times. This chain uses TRBV20-1 with TRBJ2-3; D gene unclear. The germline CDR1 and CDR2 sequences are DFQATT and SNEGSKA (reference sequence). V lost 5 bases and J lost 2, with 11 bases in between. CDR3 length: 13 amino acids. The CDR3 sequence: CSASLPNTDTQYF. The DNA for the CDR3 is TGCAGTGCTTCACTCCCTAACACAGATACGCAGTATTTT.

The chain uses TRBV2 and TRBJ2-3; unclear D gene. The CDR3 is made up of 11 amino acids. V was trimmed by 4 bases and J by 7 bases, leaving 6 bases between them. CDR1 SNHLY and CDR2 FYNNEI come from the germline V gene. The CDR3 DNA follows: TGTGCCAGCAGTGTTGTGTATACGCAGTATTTT. Its translation: CASSVVYTQYF.

This clonotype was seen repeatedly, ten times or more. The chain has TRBV11-3 and TRBJ2-1, with TRBD2 matching 7 bases. V gave up 1 base and J gave up 6 bases; unmatched junction bases: 9. Germline values: CDR1 SGHNT, CDR2 YENEEA. This CDR3 contains 16 residues. The CDR3 protein is CASSLGYTGGRNEQFF. As DNA, the CDR3 is TGTGCCAGCAGCTTAGGTTATACGGGAGGCCGCAATGAGCAGTTCTTC.

J is TRBJ2-2 and V is TRBV15; no definite D call. The germline V gene has CDR1 LNHNV and CDR2 YYDKDF (reference sequence). V dropped 8 bases and J dropped 0 bases, with 4 bases sitting between them. This CDR3 region has 12 residues. CDR3 loop: CATRPNTGELFF. CDR3 DNA sequence: TGTGCCACCCGGCCGAACACCGGGGAGCTGTTTTTT.

In its sample, this clonotype was seen a few times. J is TRBJ1-4 and V is TRBV20-1; the D is unclear. CDR3 length equals 13 residues. Germline CDR1 reads DFQATT; CDR2 reads SNEGSKA (reference sequence). Trimming cost V 3 bases and J 6 bases, with 11 bases left between them. CDR3 coding DNA: TGCAGTGCTAGTCTTGGGCGGCATGAAAAACTGTTTTTT. Its protein product is CSASLGRHEKLFF.

This clonotype was observed many times. The chain joins TRBV7-3 to TRBJ2-1, with 8 bases aligning to TRBD2. In germline, CDR1 is SGHTA, CDR2 FQGTGA. Losses at the gene ends were 2 bases for V and 8 bases for J; bases not matched to a gene: 8. The CDR3 loop spans 15 amino acids. CDR3: CASSLGGTSADEQFF. For the CDR3, the DNA is TGTGCCAGCAGCTTAGGAGGGACTAGTGCCGATGAGCAGTTCTTC.

This clonotype was seen a few times. The V and J genes are TRBV7-9 and TRBJ2-5, with no clear D. V lost 1 base and J lost 2, with 11 bases in between. Germline lookup yields CDR1 SEHNR and CDR2 FQNEAQ (reference sequence). There are 15 residues in the CDR3. CDR3 in amino acids: CASSLGGVGQETQYF. The DNA for the CDR3 is TGTGCCAGCAGCTTAGGTGGGGTTGGTCAAGAGACCCAGTACTTC.